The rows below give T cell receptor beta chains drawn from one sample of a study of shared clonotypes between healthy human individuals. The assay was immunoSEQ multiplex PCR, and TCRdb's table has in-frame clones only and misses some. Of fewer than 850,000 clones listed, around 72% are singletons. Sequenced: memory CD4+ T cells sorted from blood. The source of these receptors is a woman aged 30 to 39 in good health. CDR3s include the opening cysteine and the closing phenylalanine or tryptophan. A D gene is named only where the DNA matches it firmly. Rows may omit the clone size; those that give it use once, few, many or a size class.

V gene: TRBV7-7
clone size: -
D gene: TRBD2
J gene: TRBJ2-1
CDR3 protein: CASSPLAGGYNEQFF
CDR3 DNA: TGTGCCAGCAGCCCTCTAGCGGGAGGCTACAATGAGCAGTTCTTC

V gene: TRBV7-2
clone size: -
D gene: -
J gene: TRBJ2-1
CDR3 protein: CASSLAGSHNEQFF
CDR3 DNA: TGTGCCAGCAGCTTAGCGGGATCCCACAATGAGCAGTTCTTC

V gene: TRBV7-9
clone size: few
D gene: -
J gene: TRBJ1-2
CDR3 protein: CASSLARMGNGYTF
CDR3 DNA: TGTGCCAGCAGCTTAGCGCGGATGGGGAATGGCTACACCTTC

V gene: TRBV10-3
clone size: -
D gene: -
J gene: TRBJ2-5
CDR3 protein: CAISERETGTETQYF
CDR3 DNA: TGTGCCATCAGTGAACGTGAGACGGGAACGGAGACCCAGTACTTC

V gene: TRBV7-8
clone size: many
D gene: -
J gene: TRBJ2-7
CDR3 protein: CASSPPTADEQYF
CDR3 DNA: TGTGCCAGCAGCCCGCCCACGGCGGACGAGCAGTACTTC

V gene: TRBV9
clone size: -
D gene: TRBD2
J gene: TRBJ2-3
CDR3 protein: CASSVAPGLAGADTQYF
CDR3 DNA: TGTGCCAGCAGCGTAGCCCCAGGACTAGCGGGAGCAGATACGCAGTATTTT

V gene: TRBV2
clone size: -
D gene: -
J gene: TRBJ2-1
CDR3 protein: CASSGHGLKGNEQFF
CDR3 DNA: TGTGCCAGCAGTGGTCATGGGCTTAAAGGCAATGAGCAGTTCTTC

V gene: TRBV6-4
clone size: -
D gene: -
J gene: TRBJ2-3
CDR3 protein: CASEGLGITDTQYF
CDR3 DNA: TGTGCCAGCGAAGGACTCGGAATCACAGATACGCAGTATTTT

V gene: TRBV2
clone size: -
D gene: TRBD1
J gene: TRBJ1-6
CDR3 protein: CASNGDSRGPLHF
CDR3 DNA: TGTGCCAGCAACGGGGACAGCCGAGGACCCCTCCACTTT

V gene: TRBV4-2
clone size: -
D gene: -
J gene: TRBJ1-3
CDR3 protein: CASSPGRRGSGNTIYF
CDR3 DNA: TGTGCCAGCAGCCCCGGCAGACGGGGCTCTGGAAACACCATATATTTT

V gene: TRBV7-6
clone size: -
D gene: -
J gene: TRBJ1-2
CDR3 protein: CASSPAEGGYGYTF
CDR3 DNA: TGTGCCAGCAGTCCCGCGGAAGGGGGGTATGGCTACACCTTC

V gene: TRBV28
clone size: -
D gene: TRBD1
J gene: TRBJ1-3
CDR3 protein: CASINRGPGNTIYF
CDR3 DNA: TGTGCCAGCATTAACAGGGGGCCTGGAAACACCATATATTTT

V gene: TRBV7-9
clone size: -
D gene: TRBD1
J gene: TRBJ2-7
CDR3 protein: CASSARDRSYEQYF
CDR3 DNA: TGTGCCAGCAGCGCCCGGGACAGGTCCTACGAGCAGTACTTC

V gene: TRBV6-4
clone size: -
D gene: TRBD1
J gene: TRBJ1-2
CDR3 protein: CASSAGQGYGYTF
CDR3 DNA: TGTGCCAGCAGCGCGGGACAGGGCTATGGCTACACCTTC

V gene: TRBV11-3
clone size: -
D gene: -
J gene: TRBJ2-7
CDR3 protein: CASTGRTYEQYF
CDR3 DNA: TGTGCCAGCACGGGCAGGACCTACGAGCAGTACTTC

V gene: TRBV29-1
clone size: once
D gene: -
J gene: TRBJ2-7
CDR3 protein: CSGKKAAGAGEQYF
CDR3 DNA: TGCAGCGGGAAGAAGGCAGCGGGTGCTGGCGAGCAGTACTTC

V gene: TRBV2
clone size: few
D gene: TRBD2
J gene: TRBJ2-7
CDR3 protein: CASDGTKSYEQYF
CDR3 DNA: TGTGCCAGTGACGGGACTAAGAGTTACGAGCAGTACTTC

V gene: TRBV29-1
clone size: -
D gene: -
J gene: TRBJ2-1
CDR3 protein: CSVERATYNEQFF
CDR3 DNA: TGCAGCGTTGAAAGGGCTACCTACAATGAGCAGTTCTTC

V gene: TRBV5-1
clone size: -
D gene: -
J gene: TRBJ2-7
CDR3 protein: CASSLSPGYEQYF
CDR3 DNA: TGCGCCAGCAGCTTGAGTCCAGGGTACGAGCAGTACTTC

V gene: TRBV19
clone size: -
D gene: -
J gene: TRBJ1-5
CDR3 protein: CASSIQAGGPQHF
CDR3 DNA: TGTGCCAGTAGTATACAGGCCGGGGGGCCCCAGCATTTT

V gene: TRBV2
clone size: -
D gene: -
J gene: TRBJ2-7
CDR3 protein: CASRVSGSYEQYF
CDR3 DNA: TGTGCCAGCAGAGTTAGCGGCTCATACGAGCAGTACTTC

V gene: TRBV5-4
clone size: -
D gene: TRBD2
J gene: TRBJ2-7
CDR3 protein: CASRNAARLAETTEQYF
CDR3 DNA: TGTGCCAGCAGAAACGCCGCCAGACTAGCGGAAACTACCGAGCAGTACTTC

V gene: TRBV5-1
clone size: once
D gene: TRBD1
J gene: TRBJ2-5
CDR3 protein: CASSLGQTGVETQYF
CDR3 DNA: TGCGCCAGCAGCTTGGGTCAAACAGGGGTTGAGACCCAGTACTTC

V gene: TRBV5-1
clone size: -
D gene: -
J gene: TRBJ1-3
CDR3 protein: CASSLPGRNTIYF
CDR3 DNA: TGCGCCAGCAGCTTGCCAGGGCGAAACACCATATATTTT

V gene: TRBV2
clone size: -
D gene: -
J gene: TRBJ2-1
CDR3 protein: CASSERSGINEQFF
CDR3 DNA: TGTGCCAGCAGTGAAAGGTCAGGGATCAATGAGCAGTTCTTC

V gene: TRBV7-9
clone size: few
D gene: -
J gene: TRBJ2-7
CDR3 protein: CASSLALAGPYEQYF
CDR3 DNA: TGTGCCAGCAGCTTAGCGCTTGCAGGTCCCTACGAGCAGTACTTC

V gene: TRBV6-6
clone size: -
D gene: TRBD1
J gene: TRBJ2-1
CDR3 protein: CASNTGTGGGEQFF
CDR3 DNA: TGTGCCAGCAATACCGGGACAGGGGGCGGTGAGCAGTTCTTC

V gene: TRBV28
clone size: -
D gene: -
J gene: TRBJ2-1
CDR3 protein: CASSPVRHEQFF
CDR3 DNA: TGTGCCAGCAGTCCAGTCCGTCATGAGCAGTTCTTC

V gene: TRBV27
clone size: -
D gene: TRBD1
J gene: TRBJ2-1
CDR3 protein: CASSPDRGRVDEQFF
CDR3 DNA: TGTGCCAGCAGTCCGGACAGGGGGCGGGTTGATGAGCAGTTCTTC

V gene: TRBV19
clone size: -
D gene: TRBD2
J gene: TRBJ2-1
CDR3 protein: CASVTGGAYNEQFF
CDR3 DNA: TGTGCCAGTGTTACCGGGGGGGCCTACAATGAGCAGTTCTTC

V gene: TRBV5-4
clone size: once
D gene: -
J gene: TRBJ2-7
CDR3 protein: CASSSGGVPYEQYF
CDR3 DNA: TGTGCCAGCAGCTCCGGAGGGGTCCCCTACGAGCAGTACTTC

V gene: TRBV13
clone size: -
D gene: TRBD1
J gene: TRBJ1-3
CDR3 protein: CASSLTGTARNTIYF
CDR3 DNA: TGTGCCAGCAGCTTGACCGGGACAGCGCGAAACACCATATATTTT

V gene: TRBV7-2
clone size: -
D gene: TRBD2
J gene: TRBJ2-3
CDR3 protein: CASRKGTSGSTDTQYF
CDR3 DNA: TGTGCCAGCAGGAAGGGGACTAGCGGGAGTACAGATACGCAGTATTTT

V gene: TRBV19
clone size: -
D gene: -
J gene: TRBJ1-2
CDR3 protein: CASSLSPNYGYTF
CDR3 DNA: TGTGCCAGTAGTTTGTCACCTAACTATGGCTACACCTTC

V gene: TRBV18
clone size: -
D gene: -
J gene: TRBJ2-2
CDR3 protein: CASSPMDTANTGELFF
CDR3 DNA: TGTGCCAGCTCACCCATGGACACCGCGAACACCGGGGAGCTGTTTTTT

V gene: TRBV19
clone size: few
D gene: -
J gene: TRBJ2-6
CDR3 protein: CASSRGHSGANVLTF
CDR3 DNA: TGTGCCAGTAGTAGAGGACACTCTGGGGCCAACGTCCTGACTTTC

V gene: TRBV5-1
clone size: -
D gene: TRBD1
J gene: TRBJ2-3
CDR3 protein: CASSPGQGVIADTQYF
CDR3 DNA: TGCGCCAGCAGTCCCGGACAGGGTGTGATTGCAGATACGCAGTATTTT

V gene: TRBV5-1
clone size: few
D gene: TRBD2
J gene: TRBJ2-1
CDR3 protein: CASSLASGSYNEQFF
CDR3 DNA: TGCGCCAGCAGCTTAGCTAGCGGCTCCTACAATGAGCAGTTCTTC

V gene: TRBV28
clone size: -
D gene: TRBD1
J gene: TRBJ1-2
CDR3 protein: CASSLSDRGGYGYTF
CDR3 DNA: TGTGCCAGCAGTTTAAGCGACAGGGGGGGCTATGGCTACACCTTC

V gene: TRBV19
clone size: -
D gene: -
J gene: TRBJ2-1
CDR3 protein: CASRRIRLGDVGEQFF
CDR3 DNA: TGTGCCAGTAGGAGGATCCGGTTAGGGGATGTTGGTGAGCAGTTCTTC

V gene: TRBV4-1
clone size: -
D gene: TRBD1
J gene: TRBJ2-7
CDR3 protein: CASSQSGQGVYEQYF
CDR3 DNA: TGCGCCAGCAGCCAATCGGGACAGGGCGTCTACGAGCAGTACTTC

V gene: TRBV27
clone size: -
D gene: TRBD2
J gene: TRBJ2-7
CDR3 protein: CASAPGLARRSYEQYF
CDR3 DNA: TGTGCCAGCGCACCGGGACTAGCGAGGAGGTCCTACGAGCAGTACTTC

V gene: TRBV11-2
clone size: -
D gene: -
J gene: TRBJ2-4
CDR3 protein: CASSLSVGLLAKNIQYF
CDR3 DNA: TGTGCCAGCAGCTTGTCAGTAGGGCTACTAGCCAAAAACATTCAGTACTTC

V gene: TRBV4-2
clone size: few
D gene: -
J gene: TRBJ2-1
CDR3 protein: CASSQEAPVSYNEQFF
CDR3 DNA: TGTGCCAGCAGCCAAGAAGCGCCCGTCTCCTACAATGAGCAGTTCTTC

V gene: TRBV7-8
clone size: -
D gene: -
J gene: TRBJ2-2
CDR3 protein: CASSLVAPTGELFF
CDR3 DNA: TGTGCCAGCAGCTTAGTGGCTCCCACCGGGGAGCTGTTTTTT

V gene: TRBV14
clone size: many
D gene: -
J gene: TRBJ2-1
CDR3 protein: CASNEALGFNNEQFF
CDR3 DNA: TGTGCCAGCAATGAAGCCCTCGGGTTTAACAATGAGCAGTTCTTC

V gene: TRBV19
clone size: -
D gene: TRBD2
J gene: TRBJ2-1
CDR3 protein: CASRTRLAPYNEQFF
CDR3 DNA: TGTGCCAGTAGGACCCGACTAGCCCCCTACAATGAGCAGTTCTTC

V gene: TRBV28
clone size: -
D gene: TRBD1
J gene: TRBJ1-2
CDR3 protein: CASRGQGAANYGYTF
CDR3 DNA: TGTGCCAGCAGGGGACAGGGGGCCGCGAACTATGGCTACACCTTC